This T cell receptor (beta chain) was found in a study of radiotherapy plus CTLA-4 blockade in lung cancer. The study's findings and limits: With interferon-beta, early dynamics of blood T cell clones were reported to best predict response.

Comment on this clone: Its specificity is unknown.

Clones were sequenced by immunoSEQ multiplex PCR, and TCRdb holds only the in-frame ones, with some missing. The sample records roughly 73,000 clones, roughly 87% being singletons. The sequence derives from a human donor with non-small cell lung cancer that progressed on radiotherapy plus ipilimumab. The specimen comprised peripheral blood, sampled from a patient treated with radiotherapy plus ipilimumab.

CDR3 DNA: TGTGCCAGCAGCGTAGAAGGGGTATACAATGAGCAGTTCTTC. Protein product: CASSVEGVYNEQFF. The gene calls are TRBV9 and TRBJ2-1, with TRBD1 as a possible D gene (5 bases). The CDR3 loop spans 14 amino acids. The germline V gene has CDR1 SGDLS and CDR2 YYNGEE. V was clipped by 0 bases and J by 4 bases, with 8 bases between them.